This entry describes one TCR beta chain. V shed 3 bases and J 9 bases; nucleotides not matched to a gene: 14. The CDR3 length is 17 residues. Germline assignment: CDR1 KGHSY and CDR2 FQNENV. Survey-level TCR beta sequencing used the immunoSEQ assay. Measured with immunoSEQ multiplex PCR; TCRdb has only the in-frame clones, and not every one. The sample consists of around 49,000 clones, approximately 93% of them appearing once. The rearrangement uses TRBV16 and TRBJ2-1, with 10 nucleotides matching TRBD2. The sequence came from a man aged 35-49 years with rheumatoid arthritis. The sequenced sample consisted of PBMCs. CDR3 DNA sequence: TGTGCCAGCAGCCATCAGTCGGGGCTAGCGGGAGTGGGTGAGCAGTTCTTC. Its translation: CASSHQSGLAGVGEQFF.